This entry concerns a single T cell receptor (beta chain). The antigen remains undetermined. The entry originates in a study of beta chain features in type 1 diabetes. Since all of the isolated RNA was reverse transcribed, expressed TCRB transcripts were what got sequenced. Read counts averaged around 3.6 million for samples of naive, central memory and regulatory T cells. The data were produced by immunoSEQ multiplex PCR, yet TCRdb's version contains in-frame clones alone and is incomplete. The repertoire has 60,000 to 75,000 clones, about 55% of them found once; the top ten carry 2% to 2.5%. General study points: Any HLA effect on TCRB rearrangement was left unresolved by small sub-analyses.

A heparinised blood draw that averaged about 110 mL was obtained once from each donor. It was via CD45RO/CCR7/CD25/CD127/CD95/CD27 that CD4+ naive, central memory, regulatory and stem cell-like memory cells were sorted. Germline V lookup: CDR1 LNHDA, CDR2 SQIVND (reference sequence). The V gene lost 7 bases and the J gene lost 5 bases, with 20 bases spanning the gap. The CDR3 is 16 residues long. The V and J genes are TRBV19 and TRBJ2-2; D perhaps matches TRBD2 (5 bases). This TCR derives from a young woman in good health. The sequenced sample was Tregs from blood. CDR3 sequence: CASTPRGGFVTGELFF. In DNA form, the CDR3 reads TGTGCCAGTACCCCTAGAGGCGGGTTCGTAACCGGGGAGCTGTTTTTT.